Listed here are 29 T cell receptor beta chains from one sample, sequenced in a study of T cells in women clearing cervical HPV infection. TCRdb's copy holds only in-frame clones and misses some; the assay was immunoSEQ multiplex PCR. The listing contains approximately 9,200 clones. Sequenced: blood buffy coat. The receptors come from a woman aged 18 to 75 with a cervical HPV16 infection that either progressed to CIN3+ or cleared (not recorded which).

Points on this clone: The read comes to an end 3 residues before the CDR3 does, leaving the germline J gene to fill in the end. The chain employs TRBV5-1 and TRBJ2-5; no firm D call. Germline V gene sequence: CDR1 SGHRS, CDR2 YFSETQ. The CDR3 loop spans 13 amino acids. V lost 2 bases to trimming and J lost 3 bases, with 8 bases between them. CDR3: CASSLLAEETQYF. The CDR3 bases that were read are TGCGCCAGCAGCTTACTGGCGGAAGAGACC.

Points on this clone: The DNA ends 3 residues before the CDR3 does, and the rest of the CDR3 is filled in from the germline J gene. The chain is built from TRBV20-1 and TRBJ1-4; TRBD1 matches at 8 bases. The CDR3 has 15 residues. Germline V gene data show CDR1 as DFQATT and CDR2 as SNEGSKA (reference sequence). The CDR3 here is CSAPGGQAFNSPLFF. CDR3 DNA (partial): TGCAGTGCCCCAGGGGGACAGGCTTTCAATTCACCA.

Worth noting for this clone: From the germline J gene comes the end of the CDR3, since the read stops 3 residues before it. The rearrangement uses TRBV7-3 and TRBJ2-6; a possible D gene is TRBD2 (5 bases). CDR1 and CDR2 (germline): SGHTA, FQGTGA. V lost 5 bases, J lost 2 bases, and 10 bases lay in between. The CDR3 extends over 15 amino acids. CDR3 loop: CASSPYGAGANVLTF. The part of the CDR3 DNA that was read is TGTGCCAGCAGCCCTTACGGGGCTGGGGCCAACGTC.

In regard to this clone: Read data end 3 residues before the CDR3 end; the end is taken from the germline J gene. The chain couples TRBV11-2 to TRBJ1-1; the D gene is possibly TRBD1 (5 bases). Germline V gene data show CDR1 as SGHAT and CDR2 as FQNNGV. The CDR3 loop spans 14 amino acids. Trimming removed 2 bases at V and 0 bases at J, with 7 bases between. The CDR3 DNA, read in part, is TGTGCCAGCAGCTTACAGACAGTGAACACTGAA. Translation: CASSLQTVNTE. The entire CDR3 protein is CASSLQTVNTEAFF.

In terms of frequency, this clone is medium-sized. The read ends 3 residues early relative to the CDR3; the germline J gene fills the gap. The V and J genes are TRBV2 and TRBJ2-5; 9 nucleotides match TRBD2. Germline V gene data show CDR1 as SNHLY and CDR2 as FYNNEI. The trim removed 4 bases at V and 5 bases at J, leaving 5 bases unmatched. There are 14 residues in the CDR3. CDR3 sequence reads: CASSGGGGVETQYF. The DNA read from the CDR3 is TGTGCCAGCAGTGGGGGCGGGGGGGTGGAGACC.

Regarding this clone: The read halts 3 residues ahead of the CDR3 end, with the missing end drawn from the germline J gene. This rearrangement joins TRBV12-3 or TRBV12-4 to TRBJ2-6; 12 positions match TRBD1. CDR3 length: 17 amino acids. V gave up 5 bases and J gave up 1 base; unmatched junction bases: 3. Partial CDR3 DNA: TGTGCCAGCAGTGGGGACAGGGGGCAGTCTGGGGCCAACGTC. Encoded protein: CASSGDRGQSGANV. The whole CDR3 protein reads CASSGDRGQSGANVLTF.

As concerns this clone: The sequence runs out 3 residues before the end of the CDR3; the remainder is reconstructed from the germline J gene. The chain links TRBV2 to TRBJ2-1, with TRBD1 matching over 9 bases. This CDR3 contains 13 residues. The V and J ends lost 6 bases and 9 bases, in that order; junction bases with no gene match: 6. In germline, CDR1 is SNHLY, CDR2 FYNNEI. The sequenced part of the CDR3 DNA is TGTGCCAGCAGGGGGACAGGGACGGGTGAG. It encodes CASRGTGTGE. Given in full, the CDR3 is CASRGTGTGEQFF. Complete variable domain (other parts from reference TRBV2 and TRBJ2-1): EPEVTQTPSHQVTQMGQEVILRCVPISNHLYFYWYRQILGQKVEFLVSFYNNEISEKSEIFDDQFSVERPDGSNFTLKIRSTKLEDSAMYFCASRGTGTGEQFFGPGTRLTVL.

A word on this clone: The read halts 3 residues ahead of the CDR3 end, with the missing end drawn from the germline J gene. V usage is TRBV6-2 or TRBV6-3 and J usage is TRBJ2-3, with TRBD1 identical over 8 bases. Germline assignment: CDR1 MNHEY and CDR2 SVGEGT. This CDR3 has 17 amino acids. The CDR3 region is CASSYWTGIPSNQPQYF. CDR3 DNA, as far as it was read: TGTGCCAGCAGTTACTGGACAGGGATTCCTAGCAATCAGCCG.

Notes on this clone: Read sequence stops 3 residues before the CDR3 end, and the germline J gene provides the missing end. The V gene is TRBV6-1, the J gene TRBJ2-2; TRBD1 matches 7 bases. Looked up from germline, CDR1 is MNHNS and CDR2 is SASEGT. This CDR3 contains 14 residues. The chain's CDR3 is CASSAGTAEEKLFF. Partial CDR3 DNA: TGTGCCAGCAGTGCCGGGACAGCAGAAGAAAAG.

A remark on this clone: The read ends 3 residues before the CDR3 terminus; that terminus is restored from the germline J gene. The V call is TRBV4-2, the J call TRBJ2-7; 9 nucleotides match TRBD2. CDR1 is LGHNA, CDR2 YNFKEQ, per germline. The CDR3 is 15 residues long. V shed 4 bases and J 5 bases; nucleotides not matched to a gene: 9. The chain's CDR3 is CASSPPGTSNHEQYF. CDR3 DNA, as far as it was read: TGTGCCAGCAGCCCCCCCGGGACTAGCAACCACGAG.

With respect to this clone: The read falls 3 residues short of the CDR3 end, and the missing part is taken from the germline J gene. This chain joins TRBV5-1 and TRBJ2-5; D perhaps matches TRBD1 (5 bases). The CDR3 covers 14 residues. Per germline, CDR1 SGHRS and CDR2 YFSETQ. Trimming left V 3 bases short and J 0 bases short, with 9 bases between. The sequenced CDR3 bases are TGCGCCAGCAGCTCCATGGGGCACCAAGAGACC. Amino acid sequence: CASSSMGHQET. The CDR3 in full is CASSSMGHQETQYF.

To note about this clone: The read is 3 residues too short to cover the CDR3 end, so that end is filled in from the germline J gene. The chain has TRBV20-1 and TRBJ2-3, with D perhaps TRBD1 (6 bases). V was pared by 0 bases and J by 3 bases, with 13 bases between. The CDR3 consists of 15 residues. Germline V CDR1 and CDR2: DFQATT, SNEGSKA (reference sequence). The CDR3 is CSARDPTQGTDTQYF. The sequenced part of the CDR3 DNA is TGCAGTGCTAGAGATCCCACCCAGGGGACAGATACG.

This clone is classed as medium-sized by frequency. Read data end 3 residues before the CDR3 end; the end is taken from the germline J gene. This sequence joins TRBV29-1 and TRBJ2-5; D may be TRBD1 (5 bases). Per germline, CDR1 SQVTM and CDR2 ANQGSEA. Between the trimmed V and J ends, which lost 7 bases and 4 bases, there was a span of 19 bases. The CDR3 has 14 amino acids. The part of the CDR3 DNA that was read is TGCAGCGCCTCCGGGCAGGTCCAGGGAGAGACC. Protein product: CSASGQVQGET. From start to end, the CDR3 is CSASGQVQGETQYF.

This clone is identified as medium-sized from frequency. With the read ending 3 residues before the CDR3 end, the germline J gene is used to fill in that end. The gene calls are TRBV11-2 and TRBJ2-7, with 7 bases identical to TRBD1. The CDR3 totals 14 residues. The germline V gene encodes CDR1 SGHAT and CDR2 FQNNGV. The V and J ends lost 1 base and 4 bases, in that order; junction bases with no gene match: 4. CDR3 sequence: CASSLVEGAYEQYF. The sequenced CDR3 bases are TGTGCCAGCAGCTTAGTTGAGGGGGCGTACGAG.

As concerns this clone: Read sequence stops 3 residues before the CDR3 end, and the germline J gene provides the missing end. The chain links TRBV18 to TRBJ2-4, with D perhaps matching TRBD1 (6 bases). The CDR3 is made up of 14 amino acids. Germline V gene lookup returns CDR1 KGHSH and CDR2 LQKENI. The CDR3 sequence: CASSPVGQNYGQYF. CDR3 DNA, as far as it was read: TGTGCCAGCTCACCAGTTGGACAGAACTATGGT.

In the case of this clone: The CDR3 goes on 3 residues after the read ends, and that part is filled in from the germline J gene. The rearrangement uses TRBV7-2 and TRBJ1-5; 7 positions match TRBD1. CDR3 length: 14 residues. Germline CDR1 SGHTA, CDR2 FQGNSA. V trimming: 4 bases; J trimming: 7 bases; junction bases outside the gene matches: 7. Incomplete CDR3 DNA: TGTGCCAGCAGCTCCCAGGGGGGCGGCCAGCCC. Its protein is CASSSQGGGQP. The full-length CDR3 reads as CASSSQGGGQPQHF.

Note on this clone: Read sequence stops 3 residues before the CDR3 end, and the germline J gene provides the missing end. V usage is TRBV20-1 and J usage is TRBJ1-5, with no clear D. The CDR3 is made up of 15 amino acids. V lost 3 bases, J lost 6 bases, and 18 bases lay in between. Germline V gene data show CDR1 as DFQATT and CDR2 as SNEGSKA (reference sequence). CDR3 bases read: TGCAGTGCTAGGGGGTCGGGGTTGAGGGCTCAGCCC. This encodes CSARGSGLRAQP. The CDR3 reads in full as CSARGSGLRAQPQHF.

In regard to this clone: The read gets to within 3 residues of the CDR3 end, and the germline J gene fills in the rest. The chain employs TRBV14 and TRBJ2-7; 10 bases fit TRBD1. Trimming cost V 5 bases and J 5 bases; bases outside gene matches: 6. The V gene's germline CDR1 is SGHDN and CDR2 FVKESK. The CDR3 has 14 residues. The sequenced CDR3 bases are TGTGCCAGCAGCAACCGGGACAGGGGCCACGAG. It is translated as CASSNRDRGHE. In full, the CDR3 is CASSNRDRGHEQYF.

As regards this clone: The read comes to an end 3 residues before the CDR3 does, leaving the germline J gene to fill in the end. V usage is TRBV11-2 and J usage is TRBJ1-5; D is possibly TRBD1 (6 bases). V was shortened by 5 bases and J by 6 bases, with 17 bases between the two germline ends. The CDR3 totals 15 residues. Germline CDR1 and CDR2: SGHAT and FQNNGV. This CDR3 reads CASSQDPGEGQPQHF. The part of the CDR3 DNA that was read is TGTGCCAGCAGCCAAGATCCAGGGGAGGGTCAGCCC.

As concerns this clone: The read ends 3 residues shy of where the CDR3 ends; the end is completed using the germline J gene. This chain connects TRBV29-1 to TRBJ2-3, with D hard to call. The CDR3 runs 13 residues. CDR1 is SQVTM and CDR2 is ANQGSEA in the germline V gene. Partial CDR3 DNA: TGCAGCGTTGAATCGGCGGAGCAAGAGACG. It yields the protein CSVESAEQET. The full CDR3 reads CSVESAEQETQYF.

A remark on this clone: The CDR3 end lies 3 residues beyond the end of the read and is filled in from the germline J gene. The chain carries TRBV7-2 and TRBJ1-2; the match to TRBD1 covers 7 bases. Germline lookup yields CDR1 SGHTA and CDR2 FQGNSA. This CDR3 contains 14 residues. J lost 4 bases, V lost 6 bases, and 8 bases had no gene match. The CDR3 region is CASSSMPGGYGYTF. The sequenced part of the CDR3 DNA is TGTGCCAGCAGTTCGATGCCAGGGGGCTATGGC.

This clone is called medium-sized (0.01 to 0.1%) based on its frequency. The CDR3 extends 3 residues past the end of the read, so its final part is completed from the germline J gene. The rearrangement links TRBV7-2 to TRBJ2-3; D is uncertain. The CDR3 is 11 residues long. Deletions cut 7 bases from V and 6 bases from J, with 8 bases between. Per germline, CDR1 SGHTA and CDR2 FQGNSA. CDR3 DNA (partial): TGTGCCAGCATCGCAGTGGATACG. Its protein is CASIAVDT. The CDR3 reads in full as CASIAVDTQYF.

Frequency places this clone as medium-sized. Read data end 3 residues before the CDR3 end; the end is taken from the germline J gene. This rearrangement joins TRBV7-6 to TRBJ2-4; D gene unclear. V was clipped by 1 base and J by 4 bases, with 5 bases between them. The V gene's germline CDR1 is SGHVS and CDR2 FNYEAQ. CDR3 size: 13 residues. The chain's CDR3 is CASSLVPKNIQYF. Partial CDR3 DNA: TGTGCCAGCAGCTTAGTCCCTAAAAACATT.

In terms of frequency, this clone is medium-sized. The read stops 3 residues short of the end of the CDR3; the missing end is completed from the germline J gene. V is TRBV7-2 and J is TRBJ2-1; TRBD2 might be the D (7 bases). CDR1 and CDR2 from the germline V gene are SGHTA and FQGNSA. Trimming left V 5 bases short and J 4 bases short, with 15 bases between. The CDR3 length is 15 residues. CDR3 DNA (partial): TGTGCCAGCAGCCCCTTGCGGGGGCCATACAATGAG. Amino acid sequence: CASSPLRGPYNE. The whole CDR3 reads CASSPLRGPYNEQFF.

Comment on this clone: The read comes to an end 3 residues before the CDR3 does, leaving the germline J gene to fill in the end. The V call is TRBV7-9, the J call TRBJ1-2; a possible D gene is TRBD1 (5 bases). The CDR3 length is 10 residues. CDR1 SEHNR and CDR2 FQNEAQ come from the germline V gene (reference sequence). CDR3 in amino acids: CASGGFHYTF. CDR3 DNA (partial): TGTGCCAGCGGGGGGTTCCAC.

In the case of this clone: Read data end 3 residues before the CDR3 end; the end is taken from the germline J gene. The chain is built from TRBV10-1 and TRBJ1-1, with 9 bases that match TRBD1. V lost 4 bases to trimming and J lost 4 bases; unmatched junction nucleotides: 1. This CDR3 spans 13 amino acids. Germline values: CDR1 WNHNN, CDR2 SYGVQD (reference sequence). The CDR3 protein is CASSGTGATEAFF. The sequenced CDR3 bases are TGCGCCAGCAGTGGGACAGGGGCCACTGAA.

On this clone: The read ends 3 residues early relative to the CDR3; the germline J gene fills the gap. V is TRBV29-1 and J is TRBJ1-2; tentatively, D is TRBD1 (5 bases). Germline values: CDR1 SQVTM, CDR2 ANQGSEA. The CDR3 loop spans 13 amino acids. The CDR3 DNA, read in part, is TGCAGCGTTGATACAGGCGAATCCTACGAC. Protein product: CSVDTGESYD. The full CDR3 reads CSVDTGESYDYTF.

On this clone: With the read ending 3 residues before the CDR3 end, the germline J gene is used to fill in that end. This rearrangement joins TRBV6-2 or TRBV6-3 to TRBJ1-5; D is perhaps TRBD1 (5 bases). Deletions cut 8 bases from V and 6 bases from J, with 17 bases between. Germline loops: CDR1 MNHEY, CDR2 SVGEGT. This CDR3 contains 14 residues. CDR3 bases read: TGTGCCAGCCAAAATGGGGGGTTCGCTCAGCCC. Protein product: CASQNGGFAQP. The whole CDR3 region reads CASQNGGFAQPQHF.

This CDR3 reads CASSPDSPSGYGQYF. CDR3 bases read: TGTGCCAGTAGCCCGGACAGCCCAAGTGGCTATGGT. The gene calls are TRBV19 and TRBJ2-4; D perhaps matches TRBD1 (6 bases). Coverage ceases 3 residues before the CDR3 finishes, and the germline J gene fills in the end. The length of the CDR3 is 15 residues. Germline values: CDR1 LNHDA, CDR2 SQIVND (reference sequence). The full variable domain, rest sourced from reference TRBV19 and TRBJ2-4, is DGGITQSPKYLFRKEGQNVTLSCEQNLNHDAMYWYRQDPGQGLRLIYYSQIVNDFQKGDIAEGYSVSREKKESFPLTVTSAQKNPTAFYLCASSPDSPSGYGQYFGAGTRLSVL.